The present T cell receptor beta chain was sequenced within a study of cytomegalovirus exposure and HLA in healthy donors. Study-wide context: Earlier, roughly 180 million T cells were analyzed, and 117 million unique TCR beta sequences were found among them. HLA-typed donors were the source of 82 million or so unique TCRs, which an early data release held. Falling in the Caucasian-associated ancestry cluster were approximately 86% of around 370 genotyped donors.

Germline assignment: CDR1 SEHNR and CDR2 FQNEAQ (reference sequence). The CDR3 covers 16 residues. Concerning this clone: Its specificity is unknown. One end of the junction is discordant with germline, which a read error may explain.

The PCR employed 60 Vbeta primers together with 13 Jbeta primers. Generated by immunoSEQ multiplex PCR, the TCRdb table keeps only in-frame clones and is missing some. In the table there are some 180,000 clones, approximately 84% of which are singletons. Whole-study findings and limits: In a later analysis, TCR association rates varied by HLA locus: DRB1 most, HLA-C fewest.

Sequenced sample: PBMCs. This chain joins TRBV7-9 and TRBJ2-5; 7 positions match TRBD1. The sequence was obtained from a man aged 25 to 45 in good health and CMV-seropositive. The DNA for the CDR3 is TGTTCCAGCAGCTGGCAGACAGGGAGAATTCAGGAGACCCAGTACTTC. This translates into CSSSWQTGRIQETQYF.